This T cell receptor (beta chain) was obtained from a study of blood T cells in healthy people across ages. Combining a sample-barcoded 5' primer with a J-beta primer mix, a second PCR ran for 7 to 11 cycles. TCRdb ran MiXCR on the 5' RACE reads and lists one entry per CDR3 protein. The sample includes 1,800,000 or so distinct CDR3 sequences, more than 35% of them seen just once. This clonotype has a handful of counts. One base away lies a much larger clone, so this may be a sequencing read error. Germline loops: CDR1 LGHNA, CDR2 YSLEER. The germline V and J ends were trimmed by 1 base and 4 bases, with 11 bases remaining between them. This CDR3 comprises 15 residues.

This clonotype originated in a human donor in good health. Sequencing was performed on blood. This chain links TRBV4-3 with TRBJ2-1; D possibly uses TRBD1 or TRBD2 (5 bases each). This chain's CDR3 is CASSQAAWGYNEQFF. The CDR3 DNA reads TGCGCCAGCAGCCAAGCTGCGTGGGGGTACAATGAGCAGTTCTTC.